The 17 T cell receptor beta chains reported below all come from one sample, sequenced in a study of identical twins. TCRdb recomputed calls from the 5' RACE reads with MiXCR, one row per CDR3 protein. Among some 900,000 distinct CDR3 sequences listed, more than 9% were seen once. These data are also associated with another study on yellow fever vaccine responses in identical twins.

What was sequenced was PBMCs. The receptor set was obtained from a woman between 18 and 29 years old in good health.

This clonotype came up many times. This chain links TRBV7-9 with TRBJ1-2; no clear D gene. CDR3 length: 17 residues. V lost 1 base and J 4 bases, leaving 19 bases between the germline ends. The germline CDR1 and CDR2 sequences are SEHNR and FQNEAQ (reference sequence). The CDR3 reads CASSLEAWQEGGYGYTF. In DNA form, the CDR3 reads TGTGCCAGCAGCTTAGAAGCATGGCAGGAGGGAGGCTATGGCTACACCTTC.

The table lists this clonotype with a few counts. CDR3 bases: TGCAGTGCTAGTAGGGGGGTGCGGAAGACCCAGTACTTC. This codes for CSASRGVRKTQYF. The chain employs TRBV20-1 and TRBJ2-5; the D gene could be TRBD1 or TRBD2 (6 bases each). This CDR3 is built from 13 residues. Trimming removed 3 bases from V and 6 bases from J, with 14 bases in between. Germline CDR1 DFQATT, CDR2 SNEGSKA (reference sequence).

The chain is built from TRBV28 and TRBJ2-6, with 8 bases matching TRBD1. The germline V gene has CDR1 MDHEN and CDR2 SYDVKM. The CDR3 is made up of 16 amino acids. Trimming at V came to 4 bases and at J to 1 base, leaving 3 bases not matched to a gene. The CDR3 sequence is CASSSWTGSGANVLTF. The CDR3 DNA sequence: TGTGCCAGCAGTTCATGGACAGGGTCTGGGGCCAACGTCCTGACTTTC.

This clonotype was detected a few times. The chain carries TRBV2 and TRBJ2-2, with 8 positions matching TRBD1. V lost 5 bases to trimming and J lost 6 bases; unmatched junction nucleotides: 2. The germline CDR1 and CDR2 sequences are SNHLY and FYNNEI. The CDR3 is 13 residues long. CDR3 DNA sequence: TGTGCCAGCAGTTGGACAGGGTCCGGGGAGCTGTTTTTT. Translating it yields CASSWTGSGELFF.

V and J are TRBV5-1 and TRBJ2-1, with 9 bases matching TRBD2. Unmatched junction bases numbered 20, after V lost 0 bases and J lost 7 bases. Germline CDR1 is SGHRS and CDR2 is YFSETQ. CDR3 length: 20 amino acids. CDR3 sequence: CASSLAGVLAGPTRGNEQFF. DNA of the CDR3: TGCGCCAGCAGCTTGGCAGGGGTACTAGCGGGCCCTACCCGGGGTAATGAGCAGTTCTTC.

A few counts support this clonotype. Here the CDR3 reads CASSSKPIPGLAGDELDTDTQYF. CDR3 DNA: TGTGCCAGCAGCTCAAAGCCAATCCCAGGACTAGCGGGGGACGAACTGGACACAGATACGCAGTATTTT. The chain recombines TRBV6-4 with TRBJ2-3, with 13 bases identical to TRBD2. Trimming took 6 bases from V and 2 from J; bases not matched to a gene: 26. CDR1 MRHNA and CDR2 SNTAGT come from the germline V gene. CDR3 size: 23 residues.

This clonotype was detected only a few times. The chain carries TRBV6-1 and TRBJ1-1; D remains ambiguous. This CDR3 is 15 amino acids long. V was trimmed by 7 bases and J by 1 base, leaving 16 bases between them. The germline V gene has CDR1 MNHNS and CDR2 SASEGT. The CDR3 bases are TGTGCCAGCACTCTTCGCGTCGCCAGGAACACTGAAGCTTTCTTT. This sequence encodes CASTLRVARNTEAFF.

The rearrangement joins TRBV6-5 to TRBJ1-1, with D unclear. The CDR3 is 15 amino acids. Germline CDR1 MNHEY, CDR2 SVGAGI. The V and J ends lost 0 bases and 5 bases respectively, with 13 bases between them. CDR3 sequence reads: CASSYSSRAGTEAFF. DNA of the CDR3: TGTGCCAGCAGTTACTCGAGCCGGGCTGGGACTGAAGCTTTCTTT.

The V gene is TRBV20-1, the J gene TRBJ1-4; D gene uncertain. The CDR3 contains 11 residues. Germline assignment: CDR1 DFQATT and CDR2 SNEGSKA (reference sequence). V lost 6 bases, J lost 14 bases, and 16 bases lay in between. Here the CDR3 DNA reads TGCAGTGCCCCCCGCTCAGGATACCTGTTTTTT. Protein: CSAPRSGYLFF.

This clonotype was recorded a few times. The V and J genes are TRBV4-1 and TRBJ2-2, with TRBD2 matching over 7 bases. With 4 bases clipped from V and 4 bases from J, the junction kept 3 bases outside the gene matches. Germline V gene data show CDR1 as MGHRA and CDR2 as YSYEKL. This CDR3 contains 14 residues. The DNA for the CDR3 is TGCGCCAGCAGCCTCGGACTAGTCACCGGGGAGCTGTTTTTT. Translated, it gives CASSLGLVTGELFF.

This clonotype occurred a few times. The rearrangement uses TRBV20-1 and TRBJ2-7; TRBD1 or TRBD2 may be the D gene (6 bases each). The V end was cut by 1 base, the J end by 4 bases, with 17 bases between. CDR1 is DFQATT, CDR2 SNEGSKA, per germline (reference sequence). CDR3 size: 15 residues. The CDR3 spells CSARGLSWGAYEQYF. CDR3 sequence (DNA): TGCAGTGCTAGAGGTCTCTCATGGGGGGCTTACGAGCAGTACTTC.

This clonotype was counted many times. This chain connects TRBV27 to TRBJ2-2, with 10 bases matching TRBD1. CDR3 length: 13 amino acids. The V segment lost 10 bases and the J segment 4 bases; nucleotides outside the gene matches: 3. The V gene's germline CDR1 is MNHEY and CDR2 SMNVEV (reference sequence). CDR3 protein: CAIRTGGTGELFF. DNA of the CDR3: TGTGCCATCAGGACAGGGGGCACCGGGGAGCTGTTTTTT.

This clonotype was seen only a few times. The chain joins TRBV20-1 to TRBJ2-7; 7 positions agree with TRBD1. The CDR3 loop spans 11 amino acids. Germline V gene data show CDR1 as DFQATT and CDR2 as SNEGSKA (reference sequence). With 3 bases clipped from V and 13 bases from J, the junction kept 9 bases outside the gene matches. The CDR3 region is CSASTGQTVYV. The CDR3 DNA sequence: TGCAGTGCTAGCACGGGACAGACAGTATACGTC.

The table lists this clonotype with many counts. This chain links TRBV29-1 with TRBJ2-3; 9 bases agree with TRBD1. This CDR3 comprises 12 residues. CDR1 is SQVTM, CDR2 ANQGSEA, per germline. Trimming removed 6 bases from V and 6 bases from J; junction bases left unmatched: 4. CDR3 bases: TGCAGCGTCACACAGGGGGCCGATACGCAGTATTTT. Translated, it gives CSVTQGADTQYF.

The chain has TRBV4-2 and TRBJ2-3; D is uncertain. From germline, CDR1 is LGHNA and CDR2 YNFKEQ. Trimming removed 4 bases at V and 0 bases at J, with 20 bases between. CDR3 size: 18 residues. The CDR3 bases are TGTGCCAGCAGCCTAAGCGCCCGACTTCCCTCTAGCACAGATACGCAGTATTTT. The encoded protein is CASSLSARLPSSTDTQYF.

This clonotype appeared a few times. The chain recombines TRBV24-1 with TRBJ2-1, with D maybe TRBD1 (6 bases). CDR3 length: 12 amino acids. The V and J ends lost 2 bases and 11 bases respectively, with 9 bases between them. Germline values: CDR1 KGHDR, CDR2 SFDVKD. CDR3 sequence (DNA): TGTGCCACCAGTGATTCCGGGACAAAGCAGTTCTTC. Its translation: CATSDSGTKQFF.

The sample holds a few counts of this clonotype. The chain combines TRBV2 with TRBJ2-3, with TRBD1 identical over 12 bases. The CDR3 is made up of 16 amino acids. Germline CDR1 and CDR2: SNHLY and FYNNEI. The J segment lost 8 bases and the V segment lost 6 bases, leaving 12 bases of the junction unmatched. CDR3 protein: CASSRSGTGGLSTQYF. The CDR3, as DNA: TGTGCCAGCAGCCGATCAGGGACAGGGGGCTTGAGTACGCAGTATTTT.